This TCR beta chain was obtained from a study of cytomegalovirus exposure and HLA in healthy donors. The germline V and J ends were trimmed by 4 bases and 4 bases, with 7 bases remaining between them. Germline CDR1 SNHLY, CDR2 FYNNEI. The CDR3 spans 12 residues. This PCR relied on a set of 60 Vbeta primers and 13 Jbeta primers. Profiling relied on immunoSEQ multiplex PCR, and the TCRdb table lists in-frame clones only, not all of them. Its listing shows approximately 110,000 clones. This clonotype was obtained from a man aged 45-65 years in good health and CMV-seronegative. Source material: PBMCs. The chain couples TRBV2 to TRBJ1-1; possible D gene TRBD1, 5 bases. CDR3 loop: CASSVGATEAFF. DNA for the CDR3: TGTGCCAGCAGTGTAGGGGCCACTGAAGCTTTCTTT. Together with reference TRBV2 and TRBJ1-1, the CDR3 gives the full variable domain: EPEVTQTPSHQVTQMGQEVILRCVPISNHLYFYWYRQILGQKVEFLVSFYNNEISEKSEIFDDQFSVERPDGSNFTLKIRSTKLEDSAMYFCASSVGATEAFFGQGTRLTVV.